This entry lists 20 T cell receptor beta chains sequenced from one sample in a study of T-cell memory formation after mild COVID-19. In TCRdb, the 5' RACE reads were re-called with MiXCR into one record per CDR3 protein. Seen here are 15,000 or so distinct CDR3 sequences, around 25% observed once, and the top ten hold more than 55%. Sequencing was performed on PBMCs or a T cell subset sorted from them (not recorded which). These receptors were obtained from a young man who had mild COVID-19 (a few samples of this study predate the infection). Cell type and time point are not known.

The CDR3 sequence: CASSPPVGPPYEQYF. DNA for the CDR3: TGTGCCAGCTCACCACCGGTAGGGCCCCCCTACGAGCAGTACTTC. This sequence joins TRBV18 and TRBJ2-7, with D unresolved. V lost 0 bases and J lost 2, with 11 bases in between. CDR1 KGHSH and CDR2 LQKENI come from the germline V gene. This CDR3 has 15 residues.

The chain links TRBV6-2 or TRBV6-3 to TRBJ1-5, with unresolved D. CDR3 size: 13 residues. The germline CDR1 and CDR2 sequences are MNHEY and SVGEGT. V lost 7 bases and J 4 bases, leaving 11 bases between the germline ends. CDR3 nucleotides: TGTGCCAGCAACTCGTGGGATAATCAGCCCCAGCATTTT. Its protein is CASNSWDNQPQHF.

The V call is TRBV10-1, the J call TRBJ1-5; no clear D. Germline loops: CDR1 WNHNN, CDR2 SYGVQD (reference sequence). The V gene lost 7 bases and the J gene lost 2 bases, with 18 bases spanning the gap. CDR3 length: 16 amino acids. The CDR3 spells CASNSRPPEGNQPQHF. CDR3 nucleotide sequence: TGCGCCAGCAATTCGAGGCCCCCCGAAGGCAATCAGCCCCAGCATTTT.

The J gene is TRBJ2-2, the V gene TRBV10-2; D call uncertain. The germline V gene has CDR1 WSHSY and CDR2 SAAADI. V was clipped by 6 bases and J by 3 bases, with 11 bases between them. The CDR3 extends over 14 amino acids. The CDR3 coding sequence is TGCGCCAGCAGAGACGGAGTAGACACCGGGGAGCTGTTTTTT. Its protein is CASRDGVDTGELFF.

In its sample, this clonotype is large. The chain combines TRBV27 with TRBJ2-1, with 8 bases fitting TRBD2. CDR3 length: 12 residues. Unmatched junction bases numbered 14, after V lost 10 bases and J lost 15 bases. Germline CDR1 MNHEY, CDR2 SMNVEV (reference sequence). CDR3 amino acids: CATGTRGGGRFF. The CDR3 DNA follows: TGTGCCACCGGGACTAGAGGGGGGGGTCGGTTCTTC.

This clonotype has a count of ten or more. The chain links TRBV4-3 to TRBJ2-2; TRBD1 matches 7 bases. The V gene end was trimmed by 4 bases and the J gene end by 4 bases; junction bases not matched to a gene: 6. This CDR3 region has 15 residues. The V gene's germline CDR1 is LGHNA and CDR2 YSLEER. This chain's CDR3 is CASSPATGSTGELFF. The CDR3 nucleotides are TGCGCCAGCAGCCCAGCGACAGGGAGCACCGGGGAGCTGTTTTTT.

This clonotype was found many times. This sequence joins TRBV6-2 or TRBV6-3 and TRBJ1-5, with D maybe TRBD1 (5 bases). The CDR3 sequence is 16 residues long. Germline lookup yields CDR1 MNHEY and CDR2 SVGEGT. Trimming took 0 bases from V and 7 from J, leaving 16 bases between them. The CDR3 DNA is TGTGCCAGCAGTTACTCGATAGGAGGGGCAGGACAGCCCCAGCATTTT. The encoded protein is CASSYSIGGAGQPQHF.

This clonotype has ten or more counts. The chain uses TRBV7-9 and TRBJ1-1; D gene uncertain. V was pared by 1 base and J by 1 base, with 7 bases between. The length of the CDR3 is 14 residues. Germline lookup yields CDR1 SEHNR and CDR2 FQNEAQ (reference sequence). CDR3: CASSLEAGNTEAFF. CDR3 bases: TGTGCCAGCAGCTTAGAAGCCGGGAACACTGAAGCTTTCTTT.

This clonotype occurred many times. This chain joins TRBV3-1 and TRBJ1-6; D is unclear. This CDR3 contains 14 residues. V gave up 1 base and J gave up 8 bases, with 9 bases separating them. Germline assignment: CDR1 LGHDT and CDR2 YNNKEL (reference sequence). The CDR3 region has the DNA TGTGCCAGCAGCCAAGTTGGGTTTTATTCACCCCTCCACTTT. Amino acids: CASSQVGFYSPLHF.

There are many counts of this clonotype. The rearrangement uses TRBV6-6 and TRBJ1-2, with 9 nucleotides matching TRBD1. The germline V gene encodes CDR1 MNHNY and CDR2 SVGAGI (reference sequence). The CDR3 loop spans 15 amino acids. The J segment lost 5 bases and the V segment lost 1 base, leaving 5 bases of the junction unmatched. The CDR3 bases are TGTGCCAGCAGTTACTTACAGGGGGCAGGTTATGGCTACACCTTC. It specifies CASSYLQGAGYGYTF.

The genes are TRBV20-1 and TRBJ2-7, with a weak D call TRBD2 (5 bases). CDR1 is DFQATT and CDR2 is SNEGSKA in the germline V gene (reference sequence). Trimming stripped 2 bases from V and 5 bases from J, with 10 bases between. The CDR3 totals 12 residues. In DNA form, the CDR3 reads TGCAGTGCTAGACCACCGGGAAACGAGCAGTACGTC. The encoded protein is CSARPPGNEQYV.

The chain uses TRBV7-2 and TRBJ2-4, with unresolved D. V lost 5 bases, J lost 1 base, and 12 bases lay in between. The germline gives CDR1 SGHTA, CDR2 FQGNSA. CDR3 length: 15 amino acids. The CDR3 region has the DNA TGTGCCAGCAGCCCCTATGGGCCTGCCAAAAACATTCAGTACTTC. This encodes CASSPYGPAKNIQYF. The whole variable domain, remainder taken from reference TRBV7-2 and TRBJ2-4, is GAGVSQSPSNKVTEKGKDVELRCDPISGHTALYWYRQSLGQGLEFLIYFQGNSAPDKSGLPSDRFSAERTGGSVSTLTIQRTQQEDSAVYLCASSPYGPAKNIQYFGAGTRLSVL.

This clonotype has only a few counts. The chain carries TRBV4-3 and TRBJ1-4; D is uncertain. Per the germline V gene, CDR1 is LGHNA and CDR2 is YSLEER. The CDR3 length is 15 residues. The V end was cut by 1 base, the J end by 8 bases, with 14 bases between. The CDR3 protein is CASSQGRGLGEKLFF. The CDR3 DNA follows: TGCGCCAGCAGCCAAGGTCGCGGCCTGGGGGAAAAACTGTTTTTT.

Many counts were recorded for this clonotype. CDR3 nucleotide sequence: TGTGCCAGCACCCCGGGGGGGACAGGGGCAACCTATGGCTACACCTTC. Protein: CASTPGGTGATYGYTF. The rearrangement links TRBV9 to TRBJ1-2; 10 nucleotides align to TRBD1. V lost 6 bases and J lost 4; bases outside the gene matches: 12. This CDR3 contains 16 residues. In germline, CDR1 is SGDLS, CDR2 YYNGEE.

A word on this clonotype: Since the CDR3 does not end with the conserved phenylalanine or tryptophan, this likely comes from a read error. No DNA is shown, since the ends of the CDR3 on it are uncertain; the CDR3 is the one TCRdb lists. The V and J genes are TRBV11-1 and TRBJ2-1; no check of the table's D call, TRBD1, against the DNA was made. The germline gives CDR1 SGHAT, CDR2 FQDESV (reference sequence). The CDR3 numbers 14 amino acids, ends counted. This CDR3 reads CASSPWAGKGEQFC.

The chain joins TRBV5-6 to TRBJ1-2; unclear D gene. Germline CDR1 SGHDT, CDR2 YYEEEE. V was cut by 5 bases and J by 5 bases, with 13 bases left in between. The CDR3 spans 13 residues. The CDR3 sequence: CASSLRSSYGYTF. The DNA of the CDR3 is TGTGCCAGCAGTTTGAGGTCCTCATATGGCTACACCTTC.

The genes are TRBV7-9 and TRBJ1-6; 8 bases line up with TRBD1. This CDR3 comprises 18 residues. Germline assignment: CDR1 SEHNR and CDR2 FQNEAQ (reference sequence). Trimming at V came to 1 base and at J to 5 bases, leaving 10 bases not matched to a gene. The CDR3 reads CASSLVVTGQGHNSPLHF. The CDR3 DNA reads TGTGCCAGCAGCTTAGTGGTGACAGGACAGGGCCATAATTCACCCCTCCACTTT.

The chain carries TRBV5-5 and TRBJ2-2, with D perhaps matching TRBD2 (6 bases). CDR1 is SGHKS and CDR2 is YYEKEE in the germline V gene (reference sequence). Trimming shortened V by 5 bases and J by 7 bases, and 9 bases separated the two germline ends. The CDR3 consists of 12 residues. The CDR3 bases are TGTGCCAGCAGTCTGGGGGGCGGGGAGCTGTTTTTT. It is translated as CASSLGGGELFF.

A few counts support this clonotype. The chain uses TRBV4-1 and TRBJ1-5; 7 nucleotides line up with TRBD1. The junction had 15 bases not matched to a gene; V was cut back by 0 bases and J by 7 bases. The CDR3 is 18 amino acids. Germline lookup yields CDR1 MGHRA and CDR2 YSYEKL. In DNA form, the CDR3 reads TGCGCCAGCAGCCAAGATTCCGACAGGGTAACGGGGATCCAGCCCCAGCATTTT. Encoded protein: CASSQDSDRVTGIQPQHF.

Many counts were recorded for this clonotype. This chain connects TRBV9 to TRBJ2-1, with D possibly being TRBD2 (6 bases). The CDR3 has 15 residues. V was trimmed by 3 bases and J by 4 bases, leaving 14 bases between them. Germline V gene data show CDR1 as SGDLS and CDR2 as YYNGEE. CDR3 coding DNA: TGTGCCAGCAGCGCCACGGGACTGGTTTACAATGAGCAGTTCTTC. This gives the protein CASSATGLVYNEQFF.